This T cell receptor (beta chain) originates from a study of early T cells in non-severe SARS-CoV-2 infection. Across the whole study: The chains were unpaired, and the sequenced material was bulk RNA from unsorted whole blood.

Germline trimming cut 5 bases from V and 11 bases from J; bases unmatched to any gene: 11. This CDR3 region has 15 residues. Germline assignment: CDR1 SGHTA and CDR2 FQGTGA. The library protocol tagged individual cDNA molecules with unique molecular identifiers. TCRdb used MiXCR to reprocess the 5' RACE reads, holding one entry per CDR3 protein. This table has more than 60,000 distinct CDR3 sequences, just under 5% appearing once. This clonotype is classed as large. The chain carries TRBV7-3 and TRBJ2-1; 11 bases map to TRBD1. The clonotype originates from an adult who was a healthcare worker with PCR-confirmed SARS-CoV-2 infection or an uninfected control (not recorded which). Sequenced: whole blood. The CDR3 DNA sequence: TGTGCCAGCAGCCTACAGGGACAGGGGGATGAAAAGCAGTTCTTC. Translation: CASSLQGQGDEKQFF.